Listed below are T cell receptor beta chains from one sample, sequenced in a study of T cell changes during pregnancy in multiple sclerosis. Generated by immunoSEQ multiplex PCR, the TCRdb table keeps only in-frame clones and is missing some. This table has 20,000 to 30,000 clones, approximately 90% appearing once. This specimen was CD4+ T cells from peripheral blood mononuclear cells, taken in the first trimester of pregnancy. These TCRs come from a female donor in good health, enrolled as a control in a pregnancy study. Both conserved end residues are part of each CDR3.

v_call cdr3_aa
TRBV6-1 CASSTGSLSEQYF
TRBV2 CASSKTQGAKNIQYF
TRBV5-1 CASSGGSSGNTIYF
TRBV7-2 CASSPRGDGGNEKLFF
TRBV9 CASSPLAAGGSTDTQYF
TRBV30 CAWSLTGGGYPQHF
TRBV4-1 CASSQVGQGVRDGYTF
TRBV9 CASSGGQTNTEAFF
TRBV10-2 CASSGRGGPEQYF
TRBV5-3 CARSLSGGQGRF
TRBV7-6 CASSLVPVGGNNEQFF
TRBV2 CASKATAYEQYF
TRBV7-6 CASSLSGPGGGHGGYTF
TRBV4-1 CASSYPGRLNEQFF
TRBV6-1 CASSEVRGWEQYF
TRBV6-5 CASRPEGGRNTIYF
TRBV5-6 CASSPWTVPGELFF
TRBV18 CASSRGRDEKLFF
TRBV5-3 CARSLRCQYNSPLHF
TRBV28 CASQQGATDTQYF
TRBV6-6 CASGLGGSYSEAFF
TRBV19 CASIQGPQRGTEAFF
TRBV19 CASSIVTPGDPGEQFF
TRBV28 CASRPSGTSGSNEQFF
TRBV6-1 CASRGTDRGVGELFF